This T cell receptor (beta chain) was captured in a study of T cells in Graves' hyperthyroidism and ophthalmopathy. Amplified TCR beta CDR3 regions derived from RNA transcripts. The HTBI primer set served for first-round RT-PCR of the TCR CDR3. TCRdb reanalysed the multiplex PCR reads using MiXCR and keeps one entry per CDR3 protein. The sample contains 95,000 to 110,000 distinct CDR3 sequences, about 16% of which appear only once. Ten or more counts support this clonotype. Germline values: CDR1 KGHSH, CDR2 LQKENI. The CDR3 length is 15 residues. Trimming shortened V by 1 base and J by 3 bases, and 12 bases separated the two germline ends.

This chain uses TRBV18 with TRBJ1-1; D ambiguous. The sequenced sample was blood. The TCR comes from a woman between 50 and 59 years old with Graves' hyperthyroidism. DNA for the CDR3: TGTGCCAGCTCACCACTGGGGTTACGGGACACTGAAGCTTTCTTT. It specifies CASSPLGLRDTEAFF.